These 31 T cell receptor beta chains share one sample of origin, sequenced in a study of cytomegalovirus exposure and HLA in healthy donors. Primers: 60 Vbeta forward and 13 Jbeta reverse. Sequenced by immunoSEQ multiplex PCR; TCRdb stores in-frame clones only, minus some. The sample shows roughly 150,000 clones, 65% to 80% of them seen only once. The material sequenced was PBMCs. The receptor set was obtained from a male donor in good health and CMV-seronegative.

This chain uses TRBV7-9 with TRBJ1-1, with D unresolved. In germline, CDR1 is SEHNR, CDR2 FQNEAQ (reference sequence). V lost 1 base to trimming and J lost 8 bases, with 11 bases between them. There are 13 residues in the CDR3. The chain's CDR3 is CASSLETVREAFF. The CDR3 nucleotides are TGTGCCAGCAGCTTAGAAACAGTAAGAGAAGCTTTCTTT. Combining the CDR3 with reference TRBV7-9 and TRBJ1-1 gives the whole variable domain DTGVSQNPRHKITKRGQNVTFRCDPISEHNRLYWYRQTLGQGPEFLTYFQNEAQLEKSRLLSDRFSAERPKGSFSTLEIQRTEQGDSAMYLCASSLETVREAFFGQGTRLTVV.

The DNA of the CDR3 is TGTGCCAGCAGCTTCGGGGGGGGAACTGAAGCTTTCTTT. It is translated as CASSFGGGTEAFF. This sequence joins TRBV7-9 and TRBJ1-1; tentatively, D is TRBD1 (5 bases). The germline CDR1 and CDR2 sequences are SEHNR and FQNEAQ (reference sequence). V gave up 3 bases and J gave up 5 bases, with 10 bases separating them. This CDR3 has 13 residues.

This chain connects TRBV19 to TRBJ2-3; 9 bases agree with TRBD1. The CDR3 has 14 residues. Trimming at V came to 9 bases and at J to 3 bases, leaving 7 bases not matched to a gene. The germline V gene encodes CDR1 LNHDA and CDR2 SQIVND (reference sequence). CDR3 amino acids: CASRDRGKTDTQYF. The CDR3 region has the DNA TGTGCCAGCCGAGACAGGGGGAAAACAGATACGCAGTATTTT.

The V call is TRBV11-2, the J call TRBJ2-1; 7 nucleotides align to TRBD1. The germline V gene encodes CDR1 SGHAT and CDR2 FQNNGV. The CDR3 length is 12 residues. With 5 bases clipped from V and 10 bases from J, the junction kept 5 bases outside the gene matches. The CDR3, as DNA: TGTGCCAGCAGCCTGACAGGGTACGAGCAGTTCTTC. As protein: CASSLTGYEQFF.

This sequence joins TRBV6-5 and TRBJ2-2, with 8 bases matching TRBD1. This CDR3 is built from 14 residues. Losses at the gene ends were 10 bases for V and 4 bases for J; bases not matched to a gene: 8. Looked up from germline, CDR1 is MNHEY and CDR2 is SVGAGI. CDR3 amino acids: CATSRGLITGELFF. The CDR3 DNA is TGTGCCACCAGCAGGGGGCTGATCACCGGGGAGCTGTTTTTT.

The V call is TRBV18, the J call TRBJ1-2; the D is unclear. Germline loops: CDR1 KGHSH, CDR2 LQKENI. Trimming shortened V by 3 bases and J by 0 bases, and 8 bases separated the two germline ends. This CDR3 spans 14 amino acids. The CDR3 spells CASSPSSANYGYTF. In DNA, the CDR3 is TGTGCCAGCTCACCTTCGAGTGCTAACTATGGCTACACCTTC.

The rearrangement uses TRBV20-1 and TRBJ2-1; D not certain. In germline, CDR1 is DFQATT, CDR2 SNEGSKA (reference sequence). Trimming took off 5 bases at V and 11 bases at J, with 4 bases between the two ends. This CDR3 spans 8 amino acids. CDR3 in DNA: TGCAGTGCTGGCCAGCAGTTCTTC. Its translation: CSAGQQFF.

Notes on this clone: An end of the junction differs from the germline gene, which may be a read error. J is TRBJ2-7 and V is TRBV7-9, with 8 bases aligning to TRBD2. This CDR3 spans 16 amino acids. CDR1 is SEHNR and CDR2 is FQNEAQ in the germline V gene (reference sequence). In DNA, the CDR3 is TGTTCCAGCAGCCCCTTCGTAGAGACTAGCGACTACGAGCAGTACTTC. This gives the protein CSSSPFVETSDYEQYF.

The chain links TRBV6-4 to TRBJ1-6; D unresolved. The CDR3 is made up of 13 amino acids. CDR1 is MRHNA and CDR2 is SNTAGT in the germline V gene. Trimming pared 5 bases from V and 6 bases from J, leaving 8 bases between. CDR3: CASSRGINSPLHF. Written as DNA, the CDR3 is TGTGCCAGCAGTCGGGGTATTAATTCACCCCTCCACTTT.

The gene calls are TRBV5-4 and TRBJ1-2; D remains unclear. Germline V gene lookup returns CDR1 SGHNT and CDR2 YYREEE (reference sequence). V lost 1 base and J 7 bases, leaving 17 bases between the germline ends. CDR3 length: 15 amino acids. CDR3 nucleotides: TGTGCCAGCAGCTTGCTGACTCGGGAGGAGGGTGGCTACACCTTC. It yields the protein CASSLLTREEGGYTF.

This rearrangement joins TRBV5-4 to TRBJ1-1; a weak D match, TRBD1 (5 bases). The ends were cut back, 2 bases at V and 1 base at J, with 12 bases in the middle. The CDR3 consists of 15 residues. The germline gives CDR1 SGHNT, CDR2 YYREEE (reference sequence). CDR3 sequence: CASSFRESPNTEAFF. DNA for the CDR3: TGTGCCAGCAGCTTCAGGGAATCTCCGAACACTGAAGCTTTCTTT.

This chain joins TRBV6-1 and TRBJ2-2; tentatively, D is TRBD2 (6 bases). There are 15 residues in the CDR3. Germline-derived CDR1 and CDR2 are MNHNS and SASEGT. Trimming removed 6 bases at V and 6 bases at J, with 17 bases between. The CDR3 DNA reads TGTGCCAGCAGGACCTACGCGGGAAGGTCCGGGGAGCTGTTTTTT. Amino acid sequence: CASRTYAGRSGELFF.

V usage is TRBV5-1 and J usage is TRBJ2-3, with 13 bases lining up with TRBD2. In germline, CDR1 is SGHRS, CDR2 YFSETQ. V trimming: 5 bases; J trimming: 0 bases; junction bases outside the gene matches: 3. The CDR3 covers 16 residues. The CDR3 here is CASRTSGRPSTDTQYF. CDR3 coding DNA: TGCGCCAGCAGGACTAGCGGGAGGCCCAGCACAGATACGCAGTATTTT.

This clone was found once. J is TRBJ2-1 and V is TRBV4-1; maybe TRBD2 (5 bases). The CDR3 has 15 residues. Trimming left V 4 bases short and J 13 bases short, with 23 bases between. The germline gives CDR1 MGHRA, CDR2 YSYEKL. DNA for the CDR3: TGCGCCAGCAGCCCCTCAGAGGGCCCCACGCGAAGTCAGTTCTTC. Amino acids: CASSPSEGPTRSQFF.

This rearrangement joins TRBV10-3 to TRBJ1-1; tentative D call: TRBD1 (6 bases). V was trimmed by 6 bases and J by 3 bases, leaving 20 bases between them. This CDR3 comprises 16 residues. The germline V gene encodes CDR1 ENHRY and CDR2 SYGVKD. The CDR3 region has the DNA TGTGCCATCAGGAGGGGGGAGGGGCGCGCCGACACTGAAGCTTTCTTT. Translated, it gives CAIRRGEGRADTEAFF.

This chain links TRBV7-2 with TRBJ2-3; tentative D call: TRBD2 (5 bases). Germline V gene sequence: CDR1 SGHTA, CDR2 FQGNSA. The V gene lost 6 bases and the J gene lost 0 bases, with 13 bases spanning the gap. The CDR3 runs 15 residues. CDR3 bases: TGTGCCAGCAGTATAAGGCGGAGGAGCACAGATACGCAGTATTTT. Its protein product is CASSIRRRSTDTQYF.

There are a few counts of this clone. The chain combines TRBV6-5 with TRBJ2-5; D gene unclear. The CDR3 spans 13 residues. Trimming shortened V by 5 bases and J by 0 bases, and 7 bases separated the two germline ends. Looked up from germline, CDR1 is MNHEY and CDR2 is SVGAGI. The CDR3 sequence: CASSEQYQETQYF. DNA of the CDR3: TGTGCCAGCAGTGAACAGTACCAAGAGACCCAGTACTTC.

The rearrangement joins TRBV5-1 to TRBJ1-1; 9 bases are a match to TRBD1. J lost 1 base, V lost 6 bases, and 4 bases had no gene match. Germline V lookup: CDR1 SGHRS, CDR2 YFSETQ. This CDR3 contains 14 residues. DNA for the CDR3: TGCGCCAGCACCAAACAGGGGGCGAACACTGAAGCTTTCTTT. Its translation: CASTKQGANTEAFF. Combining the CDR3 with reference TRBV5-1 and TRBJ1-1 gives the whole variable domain KAGVTQTPRYLIKTRGQQVTLSCSPISGHRSVSWYQQTPGQGLQFLFEYFSETQRNKGNFPGRFSGRQFSNSRSEMNVSTLELGDSALYLCASTKQGANTEAFFGQGTRLTVV.

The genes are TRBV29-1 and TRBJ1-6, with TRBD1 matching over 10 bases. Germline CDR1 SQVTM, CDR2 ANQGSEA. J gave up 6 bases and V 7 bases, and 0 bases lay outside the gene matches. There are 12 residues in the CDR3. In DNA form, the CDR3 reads TGCAGCGGGGACAGGGGTAATTCACCCCTCCACTTT. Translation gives CSGDRGNSPLHF.

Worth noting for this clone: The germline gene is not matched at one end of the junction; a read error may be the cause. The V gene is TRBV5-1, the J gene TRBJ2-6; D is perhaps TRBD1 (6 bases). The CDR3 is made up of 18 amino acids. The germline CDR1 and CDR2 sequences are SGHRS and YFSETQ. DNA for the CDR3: TGCGCCAGCAGCTTGGCCGCGGACAGCAGCTCTGGGGCCAACGGCCTGACTTTC. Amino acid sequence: CASSLAADSSSGANGLTF. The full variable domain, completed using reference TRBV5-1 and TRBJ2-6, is KAGVTQTPRYLIKTRGQQVTLSCSPISGHRSVSWYQQTPGQGLQFLFEYFSETQRNKGNFPGRFSGRQFSNSRSEMNVSTLELGDSALYLCASSLAADSSSGANGLTFGAGSRLTVL.

The CDR3 DNA reads TGTGCCAGCAGCTTGTTCGGGACAGTCATCACAGATACGCAGTATTTT. This encodes CASSLFGTVITDTQYF. The chain links TRBV5-8 to TRBJ2-3; TRBD1 matches at 7 bases. The CDR3 extends over 16 amino acids. Germline V lookup: CDR1 SGHTS, CDR2 YDEGEE. Trimming at V came to 1 base and at J to 2 bases, leaving 7 bases not matched to a gene.

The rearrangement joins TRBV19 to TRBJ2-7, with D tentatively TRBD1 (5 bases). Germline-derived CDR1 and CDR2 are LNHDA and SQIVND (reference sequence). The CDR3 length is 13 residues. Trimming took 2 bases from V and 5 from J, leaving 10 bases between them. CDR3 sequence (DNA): TGTGCCAGTAGTATATCGGGCAGGGACGAGCAGTACTTC. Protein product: CASSISGRDEQYF.

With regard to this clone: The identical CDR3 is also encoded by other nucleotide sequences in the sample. This CDR3 reads CASSLGAPYEQYF. The DNA of the CDR3 is TGTGCCAGCAGTTTAGGGGCCCCCTACGAGCAGTACTTC. The rearrangement uses TRBV28 and TRBJ2-7; D perhaps matches TRBD1 (5 bases). CDR3 length: 13 amino acids. The germline V gene encodes CDR1 MDHEN and CDR2 SYDVKM. Trimming took off 2 bases at V and 2 bases at J, with 7 bases between the two ends.

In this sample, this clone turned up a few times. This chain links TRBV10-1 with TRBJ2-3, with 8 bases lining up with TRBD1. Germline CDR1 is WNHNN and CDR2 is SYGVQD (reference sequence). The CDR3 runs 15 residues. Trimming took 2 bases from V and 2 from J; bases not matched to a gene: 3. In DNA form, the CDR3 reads TGCGCCAGCAGTGAGACGGACAGGGTCACAGATACGCAGTATTTT. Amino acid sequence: CASSETDRVTDTQYF.

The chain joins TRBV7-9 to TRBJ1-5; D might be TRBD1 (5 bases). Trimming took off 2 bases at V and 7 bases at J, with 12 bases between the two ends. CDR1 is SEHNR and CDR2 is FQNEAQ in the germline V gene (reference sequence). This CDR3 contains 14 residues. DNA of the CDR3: TGTGCCAGCAGCTTATTGGCACCAGGGCAGCCCCAGCATTTT. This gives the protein CASSLLAPGQPQHF.

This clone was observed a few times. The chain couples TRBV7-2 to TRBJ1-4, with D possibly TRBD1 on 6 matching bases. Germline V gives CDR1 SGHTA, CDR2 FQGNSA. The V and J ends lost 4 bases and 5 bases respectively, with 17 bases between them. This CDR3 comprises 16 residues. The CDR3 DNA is TGTGCCAGCAGCTATTACCCCCGTCAGGGGAATGAAAAACTGTTTTTT. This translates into CASSYYPRQGNEKLFF.

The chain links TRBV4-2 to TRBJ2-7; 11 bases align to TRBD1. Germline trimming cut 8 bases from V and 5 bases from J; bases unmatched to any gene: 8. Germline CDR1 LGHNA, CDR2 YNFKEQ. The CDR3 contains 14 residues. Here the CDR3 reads CASSGGTGGNEQYF. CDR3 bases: TGTGCCAGCTCCGGCGGGACAGGGGGTAACGAGCAGTACTTC.

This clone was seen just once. Here the CDR3 reads CASSFSMVTYEQYF. CDR3 in DNA: TGTGCCAGCAGCTTTAGTATGGTTACCTACGAGCAGTACTTC. V usage is TRBV7-2 and J usage is TRBJ2-7; no firm D call. The CDR3 consists of 14 residues. Germline lookup yields CDR1 SGHTA and CDR2 FQGNSA. V was trimmed by 3 bases and J by 2 bases, leaving 11 bases between them.

CDR3 DNA sequence: TGTGCCAGCAGCTTGATGGGGGGCAATGAGCAGTTCTTC. This sequence encodes CASSLMGGNEQFF. This chain uses TRBV5-4 with TRBJ2-1; perhaps TRBD2 as D (6 bases). CDR3 size: 13 residues. V was clipped by 1 base and J by 6 bases, with 8 bases between them. Germline CDR1 SGHNT, CDR2 YYREEE (reference sequence).

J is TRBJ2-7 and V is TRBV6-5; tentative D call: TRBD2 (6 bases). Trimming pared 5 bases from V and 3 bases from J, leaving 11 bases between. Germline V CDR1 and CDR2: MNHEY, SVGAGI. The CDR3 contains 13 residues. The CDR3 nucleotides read TGTGCCAGCAGTCCACGGGGGATCTACGAGCAGTACTTC. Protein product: CASSPRGIYEQYF.

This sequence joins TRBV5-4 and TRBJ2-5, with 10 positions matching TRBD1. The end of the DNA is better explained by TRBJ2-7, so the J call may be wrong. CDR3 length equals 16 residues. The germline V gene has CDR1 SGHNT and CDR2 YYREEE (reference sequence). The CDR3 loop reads CASSPSSGQGVYEQYF. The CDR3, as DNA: TGTGCCAGCAGCCCCTCCTCCGGACAGGGGGTATACGAGCAGTACTTC.